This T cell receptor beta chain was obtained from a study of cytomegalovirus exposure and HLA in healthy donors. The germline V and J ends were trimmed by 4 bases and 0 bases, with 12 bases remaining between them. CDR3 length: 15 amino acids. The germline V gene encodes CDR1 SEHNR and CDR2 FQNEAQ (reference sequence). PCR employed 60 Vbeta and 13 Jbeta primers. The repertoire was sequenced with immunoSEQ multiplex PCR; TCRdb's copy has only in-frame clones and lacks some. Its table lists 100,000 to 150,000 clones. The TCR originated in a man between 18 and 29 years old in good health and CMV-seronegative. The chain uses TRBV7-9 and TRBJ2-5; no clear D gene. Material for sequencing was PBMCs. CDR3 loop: CASSSPEWYQETQYF. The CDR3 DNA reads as TGTGCCAGCAGCTCCCCGGAGTGGTACCAAGAGACCCAGTACTTC.